The clone carrying this T cell receptor (beta chain) came up many times. Its cognate antigen is unknown. The record originates from a study of neurological immune-mediated disorders. The sorted libraries took some 920,000 CD4+ or CD8+ T cells. Trimming shortened V by 6 bases and J by 5 bases, and 19 bases separated the two germline ends. Germline values: CDR1 MNHEY, CDR2 SVGAGI. The CDR3 consists of 15 residues. Synthesis of cDNA used 5'RACE (with 10-nucleotide random UMIs). TCRdb ran MiXCR on the 5' RACE reads and lists one entry per CDR3 protein. The sample consists of 39,000 or so distinct CDR3 sequences, roughly 4.8% of them appearing once. Study results and caveats: Multiple sclerosis, the disease with the least TCR clonal expansion, fell below healthy controls, whereas HTLV-1-associated myelopathy showed the most. Expanded clones shared no identical CDR3 amino acid sequences across subjects, which suggested private TCR-beta repertoires in all groups.

This chain joins TRBV6-5 and TRBJ1-2; D may be TRBD1 (5 bases). The receptor comes from a man between 18 and 35 years old in good health. The sample was CD4+ T cells from blood. CDR3 in DNA: TGTGCCAGCAGCTGGACGGGGGGGGGGATATATGGCTACACCTTC. It translates to CASSWTGGGIYGYTF.